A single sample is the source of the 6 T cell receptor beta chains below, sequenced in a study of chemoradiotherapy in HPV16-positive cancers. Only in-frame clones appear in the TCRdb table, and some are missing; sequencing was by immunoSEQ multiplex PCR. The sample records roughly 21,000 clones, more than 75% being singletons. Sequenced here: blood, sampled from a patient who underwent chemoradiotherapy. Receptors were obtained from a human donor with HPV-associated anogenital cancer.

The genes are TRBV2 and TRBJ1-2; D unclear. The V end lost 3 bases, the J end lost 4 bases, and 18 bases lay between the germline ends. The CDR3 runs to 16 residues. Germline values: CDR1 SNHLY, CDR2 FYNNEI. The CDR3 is CASSDTGTPTSYGYTF. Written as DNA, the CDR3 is TGTGCCAGCAGTGACACGGGCACCCCAACGTCCTATGGCTACACCTTC.

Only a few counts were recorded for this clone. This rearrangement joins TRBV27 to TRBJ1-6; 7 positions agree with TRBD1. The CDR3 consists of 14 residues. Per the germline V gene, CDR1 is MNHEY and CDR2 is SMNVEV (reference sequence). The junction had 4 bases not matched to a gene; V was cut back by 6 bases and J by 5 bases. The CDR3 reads CASSSGQNNSPLHF. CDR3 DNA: TGTGCCAGCAGCTCGGGACAGAATAATTCACCCCTCCACTTT.

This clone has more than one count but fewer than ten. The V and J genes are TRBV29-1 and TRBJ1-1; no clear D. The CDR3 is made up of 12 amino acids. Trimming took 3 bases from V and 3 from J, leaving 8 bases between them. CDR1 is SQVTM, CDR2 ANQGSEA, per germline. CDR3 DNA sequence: TGCAGCGTTGAGGGGATCGACACTGAAGCTTTCTTT. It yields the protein CSVEGIDTEAFF.

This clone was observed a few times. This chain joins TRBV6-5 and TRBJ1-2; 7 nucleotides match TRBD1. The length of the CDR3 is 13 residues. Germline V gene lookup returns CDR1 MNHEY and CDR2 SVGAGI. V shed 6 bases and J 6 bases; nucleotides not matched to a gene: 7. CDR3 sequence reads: CASRLRGHDGYTF. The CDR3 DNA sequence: TGTGCCAGCAGGCTTAGGGGGCATGATGGCTACACCTTC.

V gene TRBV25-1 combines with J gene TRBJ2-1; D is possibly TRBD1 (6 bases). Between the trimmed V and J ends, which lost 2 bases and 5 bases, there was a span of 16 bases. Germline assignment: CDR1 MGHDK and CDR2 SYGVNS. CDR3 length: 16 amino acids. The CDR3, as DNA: TGTGCCAGCAGTGAAGCAGGGGCTTCGAGGGACAATGAGCAGTTCTTC. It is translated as CASSEAGASRDNEQFF.

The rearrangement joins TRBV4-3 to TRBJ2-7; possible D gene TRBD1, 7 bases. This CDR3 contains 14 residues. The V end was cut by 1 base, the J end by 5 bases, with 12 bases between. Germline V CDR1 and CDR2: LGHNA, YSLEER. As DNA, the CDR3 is TGCGCCAGCAGCCAAGTTGGAGGGGGCCACGAGCAGTACTTC. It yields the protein CASSQVGGGHEQYF.